This T cell receptor beta chain was captured by sequencing in a study of beta chain features in type 1 diabetes. General study results and limits: Moderate but significant shortening of TCRB CDR3s was recorded in all four CD4+ subsets from Type 1 diabetes patients.

This clone was counted between two and nine times. Its antigen is currently unknown. cDNA synthesis used the whole RNA isolate, giving expressed TCRB sequences. The assay was immunoSEQ multiplex PCR, and TCRdb's table has in-frame clones only and misses some. The sample shows some 900,000 clones, roughly a sixth of them seen only once. Germline CDR1 MNHEY, CDR2 SVGAGI. The CDR3 has 14 residues. V was cut by 3 bases and J by 2 bases, with 10 bases left in between. This sequence joins TRBV6-5 and TRBJ1-1; the D is unclear. Sequences were obtained from naive CD4+ T cells from blood. The receptor's source is a woman between 18 and 29 years old in good health. The CDR3 region is CASSYEDGNTEAFF. CDR3 nucleotides: TGTGCCAGCAGTTATGAGGACGGAAACACTGAAGCTTTCTTT.